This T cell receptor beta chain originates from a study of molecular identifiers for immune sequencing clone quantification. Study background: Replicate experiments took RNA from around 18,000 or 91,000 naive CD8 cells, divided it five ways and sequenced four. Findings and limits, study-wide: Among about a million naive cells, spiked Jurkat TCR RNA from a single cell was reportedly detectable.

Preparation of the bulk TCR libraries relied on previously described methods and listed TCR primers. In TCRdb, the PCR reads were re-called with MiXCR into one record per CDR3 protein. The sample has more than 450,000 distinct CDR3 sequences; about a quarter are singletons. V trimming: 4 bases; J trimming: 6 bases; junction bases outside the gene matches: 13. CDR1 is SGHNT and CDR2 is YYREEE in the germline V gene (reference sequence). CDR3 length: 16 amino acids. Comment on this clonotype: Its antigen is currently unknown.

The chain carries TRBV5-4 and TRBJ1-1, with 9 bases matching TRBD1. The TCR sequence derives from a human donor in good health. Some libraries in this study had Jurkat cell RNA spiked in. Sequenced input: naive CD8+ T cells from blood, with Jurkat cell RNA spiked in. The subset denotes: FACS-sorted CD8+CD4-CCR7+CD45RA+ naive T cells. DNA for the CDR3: TGTGCCAGCAGCCCATTACAGGGGGCGATTATTTCTGAAGCTTTCTTT. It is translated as CASSPLQGAIISEAFF.